One and the same sample provided the 5 T cell receptor beta chains below, sequenced in a study of lymphopenia after photon versus proton radiotherapy. Assay: immunoSEQ multiplex PCR; the TCRdb copy retains only in-frame clones and omits some. The sample has some 42,000 clones, about 83% seen once. This specimen was peripheral blood, taken from a patient treated with proton-based radiotherapy. The receptors originated from a woman between 65 and 79 years old with pancreatic cancer.

This clone was observed a few times. The chain joins TRBV6-1 to TRBJ2-7, with D tentatively TRBD1 (7 bases). The germline V gene has CDR1 MNHNS and CDR2 SASEGT. This CDR3 is built from 15 residues. The V gene lost 5 bases and the J gene lost 3 bases, with 17 bases spanning the gap. The CDR3 is CASSSRAGGNYEQYF. The CDR3 nucleotides read TGTGCCAGCAGTTCCAGGGCAGGGGGGAACTACGAGCAGTACTTC.

V and J are TRBV18 and TRBJ1-1; D is uncertain. Germline V gives CDR1 KGHSH, CDR2 LQKENI. The germline V and J ends were trimmed by 2 bases and 0 bases, with 10 bases remaining between them. CDR3 length: 15 residues. The CDR3, as DNA: TGTGCCAGCTCACCAGAGACGGGAATGAACACTGAAGCTTTCTTT. Translation gives CASSPETGMNTEAFF.

The chain carries TRBV15 and TRBJ1-4; D is perhaps TRBD1 (6 bases). V gave up 11 bases and J gave up 0 bases, with 16 bases separating them. The germline CDR1 and CDR2 sequences are LNHNV and YYDKDF (reference sequence). The CDR3 runs 15 residues. This chain's CDR3 is CAATARGATNEKLFF. For the CDR3, the DNA is TGTGCCGCCACGGCGAGGGGGGCAACTAATGAAAAACTGTTTTTT. Using reference TRBV15 and TRBJ1-4 for the parts outside the CDR3, the full variable domain is DAMVIQNPRYQVTQFGKPVTLSCSQTLNHNVMYWYQQKSSQAPKLLFHYYDKDFNNEADTPDNFQSRRPNTSFCFLDIRSPGLGDTAMYLCAATARGATNEKLFFGSGTQLSVL.

This chain uses TRBV2 with TRBJ1-1, with a weak D call TRBD1 (6 bases). The CDR3 is 15 amino acids. Per germline, CDR1 SNHLY and CDR2 FYNNEI. The V and J ends lost 6 bases and 1 base respectively, with 15 bases between them. The CDR3 sequence: CASRTLSTGNTEAFF. The CDR3 DNA follows: TGTGCCAGCAGAACGCTCTCGACAGGGAACACTGAAGCTTTCTTT.

The V gene is TRBV4-3, the J gene TRBJ2-5; 7 bases match TRBD2. CDR1 and CDR2 from the germline V gene are LGHNA and YSLEER. The junction had 3 bases not matched to a gene; V was cut back by 1 base and J by 4 bases. This CDR3 contains 14 residues. Here the CDR3 DNA reads TGCGCCAGCAGCCAAGGACTAGCTTCAGAGACCCAGTACTTC. Protein sequence: CASSQGLASETQYF.